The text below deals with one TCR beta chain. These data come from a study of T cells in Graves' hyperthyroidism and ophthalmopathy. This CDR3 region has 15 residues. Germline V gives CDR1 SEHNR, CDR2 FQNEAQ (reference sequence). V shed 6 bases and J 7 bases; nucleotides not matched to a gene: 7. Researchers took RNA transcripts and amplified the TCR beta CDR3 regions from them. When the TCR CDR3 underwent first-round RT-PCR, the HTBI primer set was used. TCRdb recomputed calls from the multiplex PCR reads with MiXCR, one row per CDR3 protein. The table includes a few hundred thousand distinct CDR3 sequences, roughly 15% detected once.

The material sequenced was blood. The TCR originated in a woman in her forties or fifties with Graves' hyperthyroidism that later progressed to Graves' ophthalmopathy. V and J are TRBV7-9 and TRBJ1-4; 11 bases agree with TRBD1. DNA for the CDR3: TGTGCCAGCAGACGGACAGGGGGCGAGGGTGAAAAACTGTTTTTT. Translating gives CASRRTGGEGEKLFF.